This T cell receptor beta chain came from a study of blood T cell repertoires in COVID-19. Study-level information: Italy, Spain and the United States were the sources of the convalescent and acute COVID-19 samples. PBMCs, B-cell-depleted T cells, or T cells provided the cDNA or gDNA that made up the material.

Clones were read by immunoSEQ multiplex PCR, and TCRdb kept only the in-frame ones, dropping some. The table records fewer than 85,000 clones, about 92% of them present only once. Source material: peripheral blood. This TCR came from a woman in her forties or fifties in a cohort sampled during active COVID-19.

The CDR3 DNA reads as TGCAGCGTTGAAGACCCTGGGACAGGCGTCACCTACGAGCAGTACTTC. As protein: CSVEDPGTGVTYEQYF. The gene calls are TRBV29-1 and TRBJ2-7; 8 positions agree with TRBD1. The CDR3 has 16 amino acids. Germline V gene lookup returns CDR1 SQVTM and CDR2 ANQGSEA. Germline trimming cut 0 bases from V and 2 bases from J; bases unmatched to any gene: 9.